What follows are 13 T cell receptor beta chains derived from one specimen sequenced in a study of post-analysis software for immune sequencing data. Study-level points and caveats: TRBV5-6, TRBV5-1 and TRBV20-1 belonged to a set of roughly 5 TRBV segments that were more frequent in patients than controls.

cDNA libraries of TCR beta carried unique molecular identifiers. One entry per CDR3 protein, called by TCRdb with MiXCR from the PCR reads. The profile covers approximately 460,000 distinct CDR3 sequences, with around 40% appearing a single time and around 10% taken by the ten largest. No cognate antigen is known for these TCRs. Specimen: blood. Receptors were obtained from a girl aged 5 to 17 with multiple sclerosis.

In this sample, this clonotype turned up a few times. The rearrangement uses TRBV28 and TRBJ2-1; a possible D gene is TRBD1 (6 bases). V lost 6 bases and J lost 3, with 18 bases in between. Germline values: CDR1 MDHEN, CDR2 SYDVKM. The CDR3 sequence is 16 residues long. CDR3 sequence (DNA): TGTGCCAGCAGCCAACGCCAGGGGTTCCTCTACAATGAGCAGTTCTTC. Translation gives CASSQRQGFLYNEQFF.

This clonotype was counted only a few times. The V gene is TRBV7-2, the J gene TRBJ1-5; no firm D call. The CDR3 is 14 amino acids. Between the trimmed V and J ends, which lost 2 bases and 5 bases, there was a span of 10 bases. Germline V lookup: CDR1 SGHTA, CDR2 FQGNSA. The CDR3 region is CASSLHGIDQPQHF. The DNA of the CDR3 is TGTGCCAGCAGCTTACACGGGATCGATCAGCCCCAGCATTTT.

The chain links TRBV7-2 to TRBJ2-5; TRBD1 aligns across 8 bases. V trimming: 5 bases; J trimming: 5 bases; junction bases outside the gene matches: 13. The CDR3 contains 16 residues. CDR1 is SGHTA and CDR2 is FQGNSA in the germline V gene. CDR3 amino acids: CASSLWTGTAGETQYF. The CDR3 DNA reads as TGTGCCAGCAGCCTTTGGACAGGGACGGCGGGGGAGACCCAGTACTTC.

The chain couples TRBV6-1 to TRBJ2-7; D possibly corresponds to TRBD2 (5 bases). CDR3 size: 13 residues. V was clipped by 5 bases and J by 4 bases, with 12 bases between them. Germline V lookup: CDR1 MNHNS, CDR2 SASEGT. DNA of the CDR3: TGTGCCAGCAGTTCATTCGGAGGATACGAGCAGTACTTC. Encoded protein: CASSSFGGYEQYF.

The genes are TRBV6-4 and TRBJ1-5; 7 bases line up with TRBD1. Germline V gene sequence: CDR1 MRHNA, CDR2 SNTAGT. The CDR3 is 14 amino acids. V lost 6 bases and J lost 4; bases outside the gene matches: 6. CDR3 in amino acids: CASSRQGGNQPQHF. For the CDR3, the DNA is TGTGCCAGCAGCCGGCAGGGGGGGAATCAGCCCCAGCATTTT.

Turning to this clonotype: No DNA is shown, since the ends of the CDR3 on it are uncertain; the CDR3 is the one TCRdb lists. The rearrangement joins TRBV29-1 to TRBJ1-4; the listed D gene, TRBD1, was not tested against the DNA. Both ends counted, the CDR3 spans 13 residues. Germline V CDR1 and CDR2: SQVTM, ANQGSEA. CDR3 protein: CSVVGRGSEKRFF.

This clonotype has only a few counts. This chain uses TRBV27 with TRBJ2-1, with D possibly called TRBD1 or TRBD2 (7 bases each). Trimming removed 8 bases at V and 2 bases at J, with 28 bases between. Germline CDR1 reads MNHEY; CDR2 reads SMNVEV (reference sequence). This CDR3 is 19 amino acids long. CDR3 bases: TGTGCCAGCCTTCCGGACAGGCTGATGGGAGGGAGCACCTACAATGAGCAGTTCTTC. Amino acids: CASLPDRLMGGSTYNEQFF.

This clonotype was detected only a few times. This rearrangement joins TRBV4-1 to TRBJ2-7; D is tentatively TRBD1 or TRBD2 (5 bases each). Germline loops: CDR1 MGHRA, CDR2 YSYEKL. Trimming took off 4 bases at V and 0 bases at J, with 13 bases between the two ends. This CDR3 comprises 15 residues. The DNA for the CDR3 is TGCGCCAGCAGCCGAGGGACGGATGACTCCTACGAGCAGTACTTC. It encodes CASSRGTDDSYEQYF.

The J gene is TRBJ2-2, the V gene TRBV29-1; D may be TRBD1 (5 bases). The germline CDR1 and CDR2 sequences are SQVTM and ANQGSEA. V shed 0 bases and J shed 3 bases, with 11 bases lying between them. CDR3 length: 15 amino acids. CDR3 nucleotides: TGCAGCGTTGAAGATCGGCAGGGCCACACCGGGGAGCTGTTTTTT. Its protein product is CSVEDRQGHTGELFF.

The chain combines TRBV7-2 with TRBJ2-1; D call uncertain. Trimming shortened V by 5 bases and J by 0 bases, and 17 bases separated the two germline ends. CDR1 SGHTA and CDR2 FQGNSA come from the germline V gene. This CDR3 region has 17 residues. CDR3 bases: TGTGCCAGCAGCCAACCCCCGTTCACAAGCTCCTACAATGAGCAGTTCTTC. Amino acids: CASSQPPFTSSYNEQFF.

CDR3 loop: CASTLAGTSVMYQETQYF. The CDR3 DNA reads as TGTGCCAGCACCTTAGCCGGGACTAGCGTAATGTACCAAGAGACCCAGTACTTC. The chain recombines TRBV28 with TRBJ2-5, with 10 bases that match TRBD2. CDR3 length: 18 residues. The ends lost 7 bases at V and 0 bases at J; junction bases unmatched: 14. The V gene's germline CDR1 is MDHEN and CDR2 SYDVKM.

The chain couples TRBV20-1 to TRBJ1-4; TRBD1 matches at 9 bases. V trimming: 5 bases; J trimming: 8 bases; junction bases outside the gene matches: 9. CDR3 length: 14 residues. Germline V CDR1 and CDR2: DFQATT, SNEGSKA (reference sequence). This CDR3 is CSAPSRDRAEKLFF. CDR3 DNA sequence: TGCAGTGCTCCCTCCCGGGACAGGGCGGAAAAACTGTTTTTT.

The chain employs TRBV27 and TRBJ2-7, with D perhaps matching TRBD1 (6 bases). The germline V and J ends were trimmed by 0 bases and 4 bases, with 13 bases remaining between them. This CDR3 spans 15 amino acids. The V gene's germline CDR1 is MNHEY and CDR2 SMNVEV (reference sequence). The CDR3 here is CASSLSGSGEYEQYF. For the CDR3, the DNA is TGTGCCAGCAGTTTATCGGGCTCAGGGGAATACGAGCAGTACTTC.